The rows below give T cell receptor beta chains drawn from one sample of a study of human T cells and chemical hapten exposure. TCRdb re-called the RACE reads through MiXCR, storing one row per CDR3 protein. The table shows about 120,000 distinct CDR3 sequences, with about 13% occurring only once. The input for sequencing was whole blood, taken in connection with sensitization to the hapten diphenylcyclopropenone (DPC). The receptors originated from a young man with alopecia areata. Some clones in this sample may be carry-over from other donors' samples. Each CDR3 is given with its conserved first and last residue. A D gene is named only where the DNA matches it firmly. Expanded clones are given a class, and other clones once, few, many or no size at all.

D: .
J: TRBJ1-5
V: TRBV20-1
size: few
DNA: TGCAGTGCTAGAGAGCACAGCATTAGCAATCAGCCCCAGCATTTT
CDR3: CSAREHSISNQPQHF

D: TRBD1
J: TRBJ1-4
V: TRBV6-1
size: few
DNA: TGTGCCAGCCGGGCAGGGGGGAGATATGAAAAACTGTTTTTT
CDR3: CASRAGGRYEKLFF

D: TRBD2
J: TRBJ2-2
V: TRBV12-3/TRBV12-4
size: few
DNA: TGTGCCAGCAGCCCGACTAGCGGGGGACCCGGGGAGCTGTTTTTT
CDR3: CASSPTSGGPGELFF

D: .
J: TRBJ2-1
V: TRBV5-1
size: few
DNA: TGCGCCAGCAGTAGCCTAGCGACGGGTGAGCAGTTCTTC
CDR3: CASSSLATGEQFF

D: .
J: TRBJ2-7
V: TRBV7-9
size: few
DNA: TGTGCCAGCAGCCCACCGTATAGGTTCGACGAGCAGTACTTC
CDR3: CASSPPYRFDEQYF

D: .
J: TRBJ1-1
V: TRBV5-6
size: few
DNA: TGTGCCAGCAGCTTGGCTCGGTACCCTGAAGCTTTCTTT
CDR3: CASSLARYPEAFF

D: TRBD1
J: TRBJ1-2
V: TRBV11-2
size: .
DNA: TGTGCCAGCAGCCCGGACAGGGTCACGGACTACACCTTC
CDR3: CASSPDRVTDYTF

D: TRBD2
J: TRBJ2-3
V: TRBV5-1
size: few
DNA: TGCGCCAGCAGCTCAGGACTAGCGGGGCTTCCAGATACGCAGTATTTT
CDR3: CASSSGLAGLPDTQYF

D: .
J: TRBJ2-2
V: TRBV6-4
size: few
DNA: TGTGCCAGCAGCCACCGGGACGGCACCACCGGGGAGCTGTTTTTT
CDR3: CASSHRDGTTGELFF

D: .
J: TRBJ2-1
V: TRBV11-2
size: many
DNA: TGTGCCAGCAGCTTAGCCGAAGGAAAGGAGTTCTTC
CDR3: CASSLAEGKEFF

D: TRBD1
J: TRBJ2-7
V: TRBV29-1
size: few
DNA: TGCAGCGTTGGGGACAGCTCCTACGAGCAGTACTTC
CDR3: CSVGDSSYEQYF

D: TRBD1
J: TRBJ1-5
V: TRBV20-1
size: many
DNA: TGCAGTGCTAGAGTTCCGGGACAGGGGAGCAATCAGCCCCAGCATTTT
CDR3: CSARVPGQGSNQPQHF

D: TRBD1
J: TRBJ1-3
V: TRBV7-6
size: .
DNA: TGTGCCAGCAGCGGATGGGACAGGCTGAGCTCTGGAAACACCATATATTTT
CDR3: CASSGWDRLSSGNTIYF

D: .
J: TRBJ1-6
V: TRBV7-2
size: .
DNA: TGTGCCAGCAGCTTGACCGTGGGTCCTTATTCACCCCTCCACTTT
CDR3: CASSLTVGPYSPLHF

D: .
J: TRBJ2-5
V: TRBV7-2
size: many
DNA: TGTGCCAGCAGCTTAGAGACAGCCCAAGAGACCCAGTACTTC
CDR3: CASSLETAQETQYF

D: .
J: TRBJ1-6
V: TRBV7-9
size: .
DNA: TGTGCCAGCAGCTTAGCGGGACCCCTCCACTTT
CDR3: CASSLAGPLHF

D: TRBD1
J: TRBJ1-5
V: TRBV20-1
size: many
DNA: TGCAGTGCTCGACAGGGTTTGAGGAATCAGCCCCAGCATTTT
CDR3: CSARQGLRNQPQHF

D: .
J: TRBJ2-1
V: TRBV6-2/TRBV6-3
size: .
DNA: TGTGCCAGCAGTTACGGCCTCCCTGAGCAGTTCTTC
CDR3: CASSYGLPEQFF

D: .
J: TRBJ1-5
V: TRBV19
size: few
DNA: TGTGCCAGTAGTGGGGGACAAGACAATCAGCCCCAGCATTTT
CDR3: CASSGGQDNQPQHF

D: TRBD1
J: TRBJ2-2
V: TRBV12-3/TRBV12-4
size: many
DNA: TGTGCCAGCAGTTTACGACAGGGGGCACGGACCGGGGAGCTGTTTTTT
CDR3: CASSLRQGARTGELFF

D: .
J: TRBJ2-7
V: TRBV5-4
size: .
DNA: TGTGCCAGCAGCTTGAGGCAGGGGACCCACGAGCAGTACTTC
CDR3: CASSLRQGTHEQYF

D: .
J: TRBJ2-1
V: TRBV6-2/TRBV6-3
size: few
DNA: TGTGCCAGCAGTTACCAGGAAAGGTCCTACAATGAGCAGTTCTTC
CDR3: CASSYQERSYNEQFF

D: TRBD1
J: TRBJ2-7
V: TRBV4-2
size: .
DNA: TGTGCCAGCAGCGTGGAGAGGGGGCCCTACGAGCAGTACTTC
CDR3: CASSVERGPYEQYF

D: .
J: TRBJ1-6
V: TRBV27
size: few
DNA: TGTGCCAGCAGTTCCGGGGGCCTTAATAATTCACCCCTCCACTTT
CDR3: CASSSGGLNNSPLHF

D: .
J: TRBJ2-7
V: TRBV29-1
size: many
DNA: TGCAGCGTTGAAGATCCACGGGGGAACTACGAGCAGTACTTC
CDR3: CSVEDPRGNYEQYF

D: .
J: TRBJ1-1
V: TRBV6-2/TRBV6-3
size: few
DNA: TGTGCCAGCAATTCCCCGGGACATAAGAACACTGAAGCTTTCTTT
CDR3: CASNSPGHKNTEAFF

D: TRBD1
J: TRBJ1-5
V: TRBV18
size: .
DNA: TGTGCCAGCTCACCATATCCGGGACAGGGCAATCAGCCCCAGCATTTT
CDR3: CASSPYPGQGNQPQHF

D: .
J: TRBJ2-4
V: TRBV4-3
size: few
DNA: TGCGCCAGCAGCCCGTCCACTCGGACCGAGACAATAGCCAAAAACATTCAGTACTTC
CDR3: CASSPSTRTETIAKNIQYF